These 26 T cell receptor beta chains came from one sample sequenced in a study of blood T cells in healthy people across ages. A second roughly 6 to 11 cycle PCR used barcoded and J-beta primers. TCRdb processed the 5' RACE reads anew with MiXCR; each CDR3 protein has one entry. The repertoire holds more than 650,000 distinct CDR3 sequences, with about a fifth as singletons. Material: blood. These receptors were taken from a man in his sixties or seventies in good health.

This clonotype came up many times. The J gene is TRBJ1-4, the V gene TRBV12-3 or TRBV12-4, with 7 nucleotides matching TRBD1. The junction had 3 bases not matched to a gene; V was cut back by 5 bases and J by 0 bases. CDR3 length: 15 amino acids. The CDR3 DNA is TGTGCCAGCAGTCGGGACAGAGCAACTAATGAAAAACTGTTTTTT. This codes for CASSRDRATNEKLFF.

This clonotype has just a few counts. The chain links TRBV27 to TRBJ2-5; D tentatively reads TRBD1 or TRBD2 (6 bases each). This CDR3 comprises 14 residues. Germline lookup yields CDR1 MNHEY and CDR2 SMNVEV (reference sequence). Trimming cost V 10 bases and J 5 bases, with 20 bases left between them. The CDR3 reads CATNRRGGGETQYF. The CDR3 nucleotides are TGTGCCACAAACCGCCGAGGGGGAGGCGAGACCCAGTACTTC.

This chain joins TRBV28 and TRBJ2-7, with 10 bases matching TRBD2. The V and J ends lost 5 bases and 4 bases, in that order; junction bases with no gene match: 11. The V gene's germline CDR1 is MDHEN and CDR2 SYDVKM. The CDR3 length is 16 residues. As DNA, the CDR3 is TGTGCCAGCAGTCCAGCTAGCTCTAGCGGGGGTTACGAGCAGTACTTC. Residues: CASSPASSSGGYEQYF.

CDR3 DNA sequence: TGTGCCAGCAGTTACTCGGGCAGGGGTTCCTACGAGCAGTACTTC. Protein: CASSYSGRGSYEQYF. The rearrangement joins TRBV6-6 to TRBJ2-7, with D perhaps TRBD1 (6 bases). CDR3 length: 15 residues. V was pared by 0 bases and J by 1 base, with 10 bases between. Germline lookup yields CDR1 MNHNY and CDR2 SVGAGI (reference sequence).

J is TRBJ2-3 and V is TRBV29-1; D is undetermined. The germline CDR1 and CDR2 sequences are SQVTM and ANQGSEA. V shed 5 bases and J shed 0 bases, with 12 bases lying between them. CDR3 length: 14 residues. In DNA form, the CDR3 reads TGCAGCGTTCACGTTACGAGGAGCACAGATACGCAGTATTTT. Encoded protein: CSVHVTRSTDTQYF.

This clonotype was seen a handful of times. The J gene is TRBJ1-4, the V gene TRBV21-1; TRBD1 is the table's D call, not checked against the DNA. TRBV21-1 is a recognized pseudogene. The CDR3 has 15 residues. This CDR3 reads CASSKGGQGTPKLFF. DNA of the CDR3: TGTGCCAGCAGCAAAGGGGGACAGGGGACCCCAAAACTGTTTTTT.

There are a few counts of this clonotype. J is TRBJ2-3 and V is TRBV5-1, with 10 bases that match TRBD2. The J segment lost 2 bases and the V segment lost 4 bases, leaving 7 bases of the junction unmatched. Germline V CDR1 and CDR2: SGHRS, YFSETQ. There are 16 residues in the CDR3. This CDR3 is CASSQGLAEFTDTQYF. The CDR3 coding sequence is TGCGCCAGCAGCCAAGGACTAGCGGAGTTCACAGATACGCAGTATTTT. The whole variable domain, remainder taken from reference TRBV5-1 and TRBJ2-3, is KAGVTQTPRYLIKTRGQQVTLSCSPISGHRSVSWYQQTPGQGLQFLFEYFSETQRNKGNFPGRFSGRQFSNSRSEMNVSTLELGDSALYLCASSQGLAEFTDTQYFGPGTRLTVL.

This clonotype showed up just a few times. This chain joins TRBV28 and TRBJ1-3, with a weak D call TRBD1 (6 bases). CDR1 MDHEN and CDR2 SYDVKM come from the germline V gene. V dropped 3 bases and J dropped 2 bases, with 14 bases sitting between them. CDR3 length equals 16 residues. The CDR3 DNA is TGTGCCAGCAGTTTGCACAGGGAAGTAGCTGGAAACACCATATATTTT. Its protein is CASSLHREVAGNTIYF.

This clonotype was found a few times. The chain recombines TRBV6-5 with TRBJ1-5; D gene uncertain. The CDR3 length is 12 residues. The V and J ends lost 7 bases and 4 bases respectively, with 8 bases between them. Germline CDR1 reads MNHEY; CDR2 reads SVGAGI. The chain's CDR3 is CASNQPNQPQHF. CDR3 nucleotides: TGTGCCAGCAATCAACCGAATCAGCCCCAGCATTTT.

This clonotype turned up a few times. The V call is TRBV30, the J call TRBJ1-5, with a weak D call TRBD1 (5 bases). Germline V gene lookup returns CDR1 GTSNPN and CDR2 SVGIG (reference sequence). Trimming removed 1 base from V and 3 bases from J, with 7 bases in between. This CDR3 contains 13 residues. CDR3 sequence (DNA): TGTGCCTGGAGTGGACAGATCAATCAGCCCCAGCATTTT. This encodes CAWSGQINQPQHF.

The genes are TRBV20-1 and TRBJ2-1, with 10 bases that match TRBD2. With 2 bases clipped from V and 5 bases from J, the junction kept 0 bases outside the gene matches. This CDR3 is 13 amino acids long. From germline, CDR1 is DFQATT and CDR2 SNEGSKA (reference sequence). The CDR3 sequence: CSARLAGDNEQFF. The CDR3 DNA follows: TGCAGTGCTAGACTAGCGGGGGACAATGAGCAGTTCTTC.

This clonotype was recorded a few times. This rearrangement joins TRBV18 to TRBJ2-7, with D possibly being TRBD1 or TRBD2 (5 bases each). This CDR3 spans 12 amino acids. V was shortened by 5 bases and J by 3 bases, with 8 bases between the two germline ends. The V gene's germline CDR1 is KGHSH and CDR2 LQKENI. The CDR3 here is CASSGGNYEQYF. CDR3 in DNA: TGTGCCAGCTCAGGGGGAAACTACGAGCAGTACTTC.

In its sample, this clonotype was seen a few times. The chain recombines TRBV7-9 with TRBJ2-6; D is undetermined. Trimming pared 2 bases from V and 2 bases from J, leaving 7 bases between. The V gene's germline CDR1 is SEHNR and CDR2 FQNEAQ (reference sequence). The CDR3 covers 15 residues. The CDR3 nucleotides are TGTGCCAGCAGCTTACTCGTGGCTGGGGCCAACGTCCTGACTTTC. Translated, it gives CASSLLVAGANVLTF. Filled out from reference TRBV7-9 and TRBJ2-6, the complete variable domain reads DTGVSQNPRHKITKRGQNVTFRCDPISEHNRLYWYRQTLGQGPEFLTYFQNEAQLEKSRLLSDRFSAERPKGSFSTLEIQRTEQGDSAMYLCASSLLVAGANVLTFGAGSRLTVL.

This chain uses TRBV20-1 with TRBJ2-1; D remains unclear. The V and J ends lost 1 base and 9 bases respectively, with 10 bases between them. The V gene's germline CDR1 is DFQATT and CDR2 SNEGSKA (reference sequence). The CDR3 spans 12 residues. The CDR3 nucleotides are TGCAGTGCTAGAGCGATAGGTAGTGAGCAGTTCTTC. Amino acid sequence: CSARAIGSEQFF.

Points on this clonotype: This likely comes from a read error, as the CDR3 has no conserved phenylalanine or tryptophan at its end. This chain joins TRBV12-3 or TRBV12-4 and TRBJ1-2; D is undetermined. This CDR3 has 14 residues. The V end lost 3 bases, the J end lost 0 bases, and 8 bases lay between the germline ends. In DNA form, the CDR3 reads TGTGCCAGCAGTTTTCTAGGTGCTAACTATGGCTACACCCTC. Protein sequence: CASSFLGANYGYTL.

This clonotype was seen a few times. The rearrangement uses TRBV28 and TRBJ2-5; TRBD1 or TRBD2 may be the D gene (5 bases each). Germline V gives CDR1 MDHEN, CDR2 SYDVKM. The CDR3 is made up of 13 amino acids. V lost 2 bases, J lost 3 bases, and 7 bases lay in between. The CDR3 nucleotides are TGTGCCAGCAGTTTAATGGGGGAAGAGACCCAGTACTTC. Its translation: CASSLMGEETQYF.

Only a few counts were recorded for this clonotype. The chain uses TRBV3-1 and TRBJ2-3; D is perhaps TRBD1 (6 bases). The CDR3 spans 17 residues. The germline V gene has CDR1 LGHDT and CDR2 YNNKEL (reference sequence). The V gene lost 5 bases and the J gene lost 0 bases, with 18 bases spanning the gap. CDR3 nucleotide sequence: TGTGCCAGCAGCTCTACCGGGACACCTTTCAGCACAGATACGCAGTATTTT. This gives the protein CASSSTGTPFSTDTQYF.

The J gene is TRBJ2-2, the V gene TRBV20-1, with no clear D. Trimming took 4 bases from V and 7 from J, leaving 13 bases between them. This CDR3 is 13 amino acids long. Germline V gives CDR1 DFQATT, CDR2 SNEGSKA (reference sequence). The DNA of the CDR3 is TGCAGTGCTAATTTCCAGCCGAACGGGGAGCTGTTTTTT. It specifies CSANFQPNGELFF.

There are a few counts of this clonotype. The gene calls are TRBV20-1 and TRBJ2-7, with a weak D call TRBD2 (6 bases). This CDR3 contains 15 residues. Germline V gene lookup returns CDR1 DFQATT and CDR2 SNEGSKA (reference sequence). The ends were cut back, 3 bases at V and 3 bases at J, with 18 bases in the middle. For the CDR3, the DNA is TGCAGTGCTAGGTCGGCAGGGAAAGCGGGCTACGAGCAGTACTTC. Its protein is CSARSAGKAGYEQYF.

This clonotype was seen many times. V gene TRBV10-3 combines with J gene TRBJ2-5, with TRBD1 matching 7 bases. This CDR3 region has 16 residues. V trimming: 0 bases; J trimming: 0 bases; junction bases outside the gene matches: 4. Germline CDR1 ENHRY, CDR2 SYGVKD. The CDR3 is CAISESRGTDQETQYF. The CDR3 DNA follows: TGTGCCATCAGTGAGTCGAGAGGGACAGACCAAGAGACCCAGTACTTC.

Only a few counts were recorded for this clonotype. V is TRBV20-1 and J is TRBJ1-1; the D is unclear. Trimming took off 0 bases at V and 7 bases at J, with 9 bases between the two ends. The V gene's germline CDR1 is DFQATT and CDR2 SNEGSKA (reference sequence). The CDR3 has 12 residues. CDR3 residues: CSARDRGVEAFF. DNA of the CDR3: TGCAGTGCTAGAGATCGGGGAGTTGAAGCTTTCTTT.

The chain joins TRBV27 to TRBJ2-7; D is ambiguous. Germline values: CDR1 MNHEY, CDR2 SMNVEV (reference sequence). There are 14 residues in the CDR3. Deletions cut 5 bases from V and 2 bases from J, with 13 bases between. The CDR3 protein is CASSIRRSAYEQYF. The CDR3 DNA is TGTGCCAGCAGTATCAGACGCTCCGCCTACGAGCAGTACTTC.

The J gene is TRBJ1-1, the V gene TRBV20-1; D is ambiguous. This CDR3 is built from 13 residues. V lost 3 bases to trimming and J lost 6 bases, with 14 bases between them. Germline V gene lookup returns CDR1 DFQATT and CDR2 SNEGSKA (reference sequence). The CDR3 DNA is TGCAGTGCTAGGACTCCAAAGACCGCTGAAGCTTTCTTT. It specifies CSARTPKTAEAFF.

The chain combines TRBV27 with TRBJ2-5; the match to TRBD2 covers 8 bases. The J call may be faulty, since TRBJ2-1 better matches the DNA end. The germline V gene encodes CDR1 MNHEY and CDR2 SMNVEV (reference sequence). The CDR3 has 15 residues. The CDR3 DNA reads TGTGCCAGCAGTTTAACCGGGACTAGGAGCAATGAGCAGTTCTTC. Translated, it gives CASSLTGTRSNEQFF.

This clonotype has more than one count but fewer than ten. V and J are TRBV28 and TRBJ1-2; a possible D gene is TRBD1 (6 bases). Trimming removed 3 bases from V and 3 bases from J, with 17 bases in between. The V gene's germline CDR1 is MDHEN and CDR2 SYDVKM. The CDR3 spans 16 residues. CDR3 region: CASSFPYGRGDYGYTF. The CDR3 region has the DNA TGTGCCAGCAGTTTTCCCTACGGCAGGGGAGACTATGGCTACACCTTC.

V gene TRBV29-1 combines with J gene TRBJ1-4, with D unclear. The CDR3 covers 14 residues. Deletions cut 4 bases from V and 1 base from J, with 10 bases between. The germline CDR1 and CDR2 sequences are SQVTM and ANQGSEA. This CDR3 reads CSVGEERTNEKLFF. CDR3 bases: TGCAGCGTTGGAGAGGAGAGAACTAATGAAAAACTGTTTTTT.